The T cell receptor beta chain under discussion was sequenced for a study of cytomegalovirus exposure and HLA in healthy donors. Whole-study results and caveats: Analyzed later, association rates of TCRs varied across HLA loci, with DRB1 most and HLA-C fewest. The authors later found HLA-associated TCR beta chains more clonally expanded than equally common others. A later analysis reported that several of the most significant clusters appeared to be linked to common viral pathogens, among them Epstein-Barr virus.

Primers: 60 Vbeta forward and 13 Jbeta reverse. The repertoire was sequenced with immunoSEQ multiplex PCR; TCRdb's copy has only in-frame clones and lacks some. This sample has approximately 100,000 clones, with over 60% found just once. Turning to this clone: Antigen: not known.

V lost 3 bases and J lost 5, with 11 bases in between. This CDR3 region has 14 residues. Germline V CDR1 and CDR2: MRHNA, SNTAGT. The clonotype originates from a female donor in good health and CMV-seronegative. The rearrangement links TRBV6-4 to TRBJ2-1; D is perhaps TRBD2 (5 bases). The sample taken for sequencing was PBMCs. The CDR3 DNA reads as TGTGCCAGCAGTGAAGGCGGGTGGGACAATGAGCAGTTCTTC. It encodes CASSEGGWDNEQFF.